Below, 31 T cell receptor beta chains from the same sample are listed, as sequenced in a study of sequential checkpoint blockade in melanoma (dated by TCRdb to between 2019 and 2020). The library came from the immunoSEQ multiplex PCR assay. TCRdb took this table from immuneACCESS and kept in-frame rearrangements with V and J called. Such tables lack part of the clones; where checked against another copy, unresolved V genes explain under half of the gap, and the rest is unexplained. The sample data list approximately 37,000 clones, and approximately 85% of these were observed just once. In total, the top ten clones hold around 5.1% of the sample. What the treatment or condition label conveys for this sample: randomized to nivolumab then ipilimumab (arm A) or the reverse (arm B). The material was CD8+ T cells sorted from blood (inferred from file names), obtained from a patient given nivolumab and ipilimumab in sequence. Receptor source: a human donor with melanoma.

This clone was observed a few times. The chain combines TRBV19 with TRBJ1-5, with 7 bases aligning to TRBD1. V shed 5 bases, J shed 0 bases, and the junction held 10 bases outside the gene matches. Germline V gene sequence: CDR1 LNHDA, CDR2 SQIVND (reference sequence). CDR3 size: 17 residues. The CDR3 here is CASSHRGRSYSNQPQHF. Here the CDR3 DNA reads TGTGCCAGTAGTCACAGGGGCCGATCCTATAGCAATCAGCCCCAGCATTTT.

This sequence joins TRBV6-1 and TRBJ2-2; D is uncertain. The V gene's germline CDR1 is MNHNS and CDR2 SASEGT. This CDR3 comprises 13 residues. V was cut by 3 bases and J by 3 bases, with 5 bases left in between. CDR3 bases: TGTGCCAGCAGTGACTCGGACACCGGGGAGCTGTTTTTT. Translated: CASSDSDTGELFF.

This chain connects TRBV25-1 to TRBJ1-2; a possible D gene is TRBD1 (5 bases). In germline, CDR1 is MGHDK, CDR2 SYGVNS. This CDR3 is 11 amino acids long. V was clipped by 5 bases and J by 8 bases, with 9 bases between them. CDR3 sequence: CASSQGQGYTF. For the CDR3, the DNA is TGTGCCAGCAGTCAGGGTCAGGGCTACACCTTC.

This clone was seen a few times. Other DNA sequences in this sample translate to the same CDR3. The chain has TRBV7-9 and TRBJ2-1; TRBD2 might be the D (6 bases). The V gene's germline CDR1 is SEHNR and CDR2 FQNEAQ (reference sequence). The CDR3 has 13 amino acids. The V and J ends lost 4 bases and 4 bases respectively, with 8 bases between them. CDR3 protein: CASSSGLYNEQFF. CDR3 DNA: TGTGCCAGCAGCTCCGGACTATACAATGAGCAGTTCTTC.

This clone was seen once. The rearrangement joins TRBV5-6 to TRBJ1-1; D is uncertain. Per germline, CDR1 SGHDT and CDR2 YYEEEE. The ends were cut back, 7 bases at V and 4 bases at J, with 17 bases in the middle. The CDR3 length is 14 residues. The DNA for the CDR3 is TGTGCCAGCGGGAGCCAGGCATGGGTCACTGAAGCTTTCTTT. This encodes CASGSQAWVTEAFF.

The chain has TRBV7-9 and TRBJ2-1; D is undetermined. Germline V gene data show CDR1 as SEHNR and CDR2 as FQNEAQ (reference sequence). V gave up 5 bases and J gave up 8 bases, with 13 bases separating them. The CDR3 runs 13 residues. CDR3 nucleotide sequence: TGTGCCAGCAGCCCGTCATTGGGCGATGAGCAGTTCTTC. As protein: CASSPSLGDEQFF.

The CDR3 here is CASSFEGLGDEQFF. The CDR3 nucleotides read TGTGCCAGCAGCTTTGAAGGCCTGGGCGATGAGCAGTTCTTC. The chain links TRBV13 to TRBJ2-1; D is undetermined. Trimming took off 3 bases at V and 8 bases at J, with 14 bases between the two ends. The CDR3 has 14 amino acids. In germline, CDR1 is PRHDT, CDR2 FYEKMQ (reference sequence).

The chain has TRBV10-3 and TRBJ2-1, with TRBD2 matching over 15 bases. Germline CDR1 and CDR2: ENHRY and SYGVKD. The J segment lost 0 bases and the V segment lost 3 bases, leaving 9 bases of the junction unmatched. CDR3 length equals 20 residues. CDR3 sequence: CAISDDRTSGRESSYNEQFF. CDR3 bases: TGTGCCATCAGTGACGACCGGACTAGCGGGAGGGAGAGCTCCTACAATGAGCAGTTCTTC.

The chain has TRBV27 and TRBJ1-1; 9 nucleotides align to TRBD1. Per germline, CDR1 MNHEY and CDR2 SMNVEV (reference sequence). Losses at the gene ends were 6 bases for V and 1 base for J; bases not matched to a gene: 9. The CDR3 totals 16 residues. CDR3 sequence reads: CASSHIPGQGNTEAFF. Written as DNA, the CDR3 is TGTGCCAGCAGCCACATCCCGGGACAGGGGAACACTGAAGCTTTCTTT.

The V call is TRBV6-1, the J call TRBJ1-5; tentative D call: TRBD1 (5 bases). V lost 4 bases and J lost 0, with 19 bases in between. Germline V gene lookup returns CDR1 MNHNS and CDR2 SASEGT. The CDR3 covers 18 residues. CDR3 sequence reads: CASSAGWQGPYSNQPQHF. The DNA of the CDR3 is TGTGCCAGCAGTGCAGGGTGGCAGGGCCCTTATAGCAATCAGCCCCAGCATTTT.

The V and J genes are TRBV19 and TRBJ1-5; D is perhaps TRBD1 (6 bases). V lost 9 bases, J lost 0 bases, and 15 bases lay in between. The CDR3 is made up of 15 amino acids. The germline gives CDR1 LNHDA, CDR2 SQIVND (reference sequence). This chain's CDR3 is CASLPGVLSNQPQHF. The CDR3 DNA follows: TGTGCCAGCCTCCCAGGGGTCCTTAGCAATCAGCCCCAGCATTTT. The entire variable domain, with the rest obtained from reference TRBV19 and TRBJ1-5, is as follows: DGGITQSPKYLFRKEGQNVTLSCEQNLNHDAMYWYRQDPGQGLRLIYYSQIVNDFQKGDIAEGYSVSREKKESFPLTVTSAQKNPTAFYLCASLPGVLSNQPQHFGDGTRLSIL.

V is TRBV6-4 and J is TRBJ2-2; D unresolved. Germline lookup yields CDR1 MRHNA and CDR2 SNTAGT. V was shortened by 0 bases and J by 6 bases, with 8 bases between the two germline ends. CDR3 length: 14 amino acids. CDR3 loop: CASSDSASPGELFF. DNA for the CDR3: TGTGCCAGCAGTGACTCGGCCTCCCCCGGGGAGCTGTTTTTT.

The CDR3: CASSLPGNGYTF. The CDR3 bases are TGCGCCAGCAGCTTGCCCGGGAATGGCTACACCTTC. The rearrangement joins TRBV5-1 to TRBJ1-2; D call uncertain. The CDR3 has 12 amino acids. Trimming shortened V by 1 base and J by 6 bases, and 7 bases separated the two germline ends. Germline CDR1 reads SGHRS; CDR2 reads YFSETQ.

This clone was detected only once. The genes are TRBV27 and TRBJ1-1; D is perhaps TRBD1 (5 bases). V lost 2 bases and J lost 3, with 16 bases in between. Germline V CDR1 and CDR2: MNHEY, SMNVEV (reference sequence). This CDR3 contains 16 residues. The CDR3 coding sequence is TGTGCCAGCAGTTTACTGGCGCCGGGGGTCGACACTGAAGCTTTCTTT. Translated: CASSLLAPGVDTEAFF.

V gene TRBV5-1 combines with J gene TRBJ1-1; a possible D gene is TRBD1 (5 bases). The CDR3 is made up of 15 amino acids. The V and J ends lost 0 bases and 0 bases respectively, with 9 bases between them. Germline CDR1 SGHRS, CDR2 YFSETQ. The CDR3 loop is CASSLETVVNTEAFF. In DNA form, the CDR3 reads TGCGCCAGCAGCTTGGAGACAGTAGTGAACACTGAAGCTTTCTTT.

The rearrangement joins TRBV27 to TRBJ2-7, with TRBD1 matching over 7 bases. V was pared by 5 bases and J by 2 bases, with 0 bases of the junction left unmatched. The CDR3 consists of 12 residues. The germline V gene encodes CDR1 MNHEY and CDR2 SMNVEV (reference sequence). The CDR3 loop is CASSQGAYEQYF. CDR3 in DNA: TGTGCCAGCAGTCAGGGGGCCTACGAGCAGTACTTC.

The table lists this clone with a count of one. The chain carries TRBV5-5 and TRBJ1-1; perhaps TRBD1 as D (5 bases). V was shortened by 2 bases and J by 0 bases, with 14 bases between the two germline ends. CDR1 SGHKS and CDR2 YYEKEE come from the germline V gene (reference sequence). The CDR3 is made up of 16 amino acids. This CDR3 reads CASSFVPGEMNTEAFF. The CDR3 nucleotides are TGTGCCAGCAGCTTCGTTCCGGGGGAGATGAACACTGAAGCTTTCTTT. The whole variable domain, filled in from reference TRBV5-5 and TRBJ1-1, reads DAGVTQSPTHLIKTRGQQVTLRCSPISGHKSVSWYQQVLGQGPQFIFQYYEKEERGRGNFPDRFSARQFPNYSSELNVNALLLGDSALYLCASSFVPGEMNTEAFFGQGTRLTVV.

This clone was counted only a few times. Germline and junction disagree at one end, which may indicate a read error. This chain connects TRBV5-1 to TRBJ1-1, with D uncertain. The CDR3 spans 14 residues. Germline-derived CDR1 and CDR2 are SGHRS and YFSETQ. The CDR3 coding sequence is TGCGCCAGCAGTTTGGGAGAGGCGAACACTGAAGCTTTCTTT. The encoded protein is CASSLGEANTEAFF.

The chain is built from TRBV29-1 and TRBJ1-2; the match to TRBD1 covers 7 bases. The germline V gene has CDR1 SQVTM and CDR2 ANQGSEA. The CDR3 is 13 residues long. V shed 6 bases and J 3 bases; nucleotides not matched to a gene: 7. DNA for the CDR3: TGCAGCGTCCCTACAGGGGCAGACTATGGCTACACCTTC. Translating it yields CSVPTGADYGYTF.

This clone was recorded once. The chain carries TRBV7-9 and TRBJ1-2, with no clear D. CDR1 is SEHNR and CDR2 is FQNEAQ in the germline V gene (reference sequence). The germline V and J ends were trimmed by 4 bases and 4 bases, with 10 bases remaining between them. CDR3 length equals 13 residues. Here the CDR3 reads CASSSGEGYGYTF. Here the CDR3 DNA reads TGTGCCAGCAGCTCTGGGGAGGGCTATGGCTACACCTTC. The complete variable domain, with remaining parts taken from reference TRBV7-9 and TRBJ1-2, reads DTGVSQNPRHKITKRGQNVTFRCDPISEHNRLYWYRQTLGQGPEFLTYFQNEAQLEKSRLLSDRFSAERPKGSFSTLEIQRTEQGDSAMYLCASSSGEGYGYTFGSGTRLTVV.

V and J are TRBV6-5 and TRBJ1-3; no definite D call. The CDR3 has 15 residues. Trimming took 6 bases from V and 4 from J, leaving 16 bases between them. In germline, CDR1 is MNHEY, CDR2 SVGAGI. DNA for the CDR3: TGTGCCAGCAGAGTAACGGCCTGGGCGGGAAACACCATATATTTT. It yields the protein CASRVTAWAGNTIYF.

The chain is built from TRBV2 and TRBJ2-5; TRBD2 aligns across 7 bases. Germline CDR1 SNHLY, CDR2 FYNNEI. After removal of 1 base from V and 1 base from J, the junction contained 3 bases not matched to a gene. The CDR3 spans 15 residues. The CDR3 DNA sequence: TGTGCCAGCAGTGAAGTGGTAGCGGGCCAAGAGACCCAGTACTTC. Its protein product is CASSEVVAGQETQYF.

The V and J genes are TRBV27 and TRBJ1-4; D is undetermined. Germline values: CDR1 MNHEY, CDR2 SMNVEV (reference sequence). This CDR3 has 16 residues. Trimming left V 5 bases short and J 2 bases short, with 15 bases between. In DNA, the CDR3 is TGTGCCAGCAGTCCGTTCTTTCCTAGCACTAATGAAAAACTGTTTTTT. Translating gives CASSPFFPSTNEKLFF.

CDR3 in DNA: TGTGCCAGTAGCCCGGACAGGGAGAACGAAGAGACCCAGTACTTC. Translating it yields CASSPDRENEETQYF. The J gene is TRBJ2-5, the V gene TRBV19; 8 positions agree with TRBD1. CDR3 length equals 15 residues. J was trimmed by 3 bases and V by 6 bases; bases with no gene match: 9. The germline V gene has CDR1 LNHDA and CDR2 SQIVND (reference sequence).

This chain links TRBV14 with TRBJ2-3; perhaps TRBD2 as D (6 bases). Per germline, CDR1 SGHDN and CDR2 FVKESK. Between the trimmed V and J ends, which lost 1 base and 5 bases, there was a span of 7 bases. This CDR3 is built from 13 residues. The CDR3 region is CASSQAGGDTQYF. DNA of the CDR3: TGTGCCAGCAGCCAAGCCGGGGGAGATACGCAGTATTTT.

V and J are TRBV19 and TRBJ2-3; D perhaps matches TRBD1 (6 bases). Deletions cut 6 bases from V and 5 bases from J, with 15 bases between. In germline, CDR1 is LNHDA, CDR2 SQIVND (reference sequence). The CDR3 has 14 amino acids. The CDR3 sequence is CASSTENRVDTQYF. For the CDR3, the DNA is TGTGCCAGTAGCACTGAAAACAGGGTAGATACGCAGTATTTT.

The CDR3 sequence is CASSLGAVTDTQYF. DNA for the CDR3: TGTGCCAGCAGCTTGGGAGCGGTCACAGATACGCAGTATTTT. The V gene is TRBV5-4, the J gene TRBJ2-3; a weak D match, TRBD2 (5 bases). Germline CDR1 and CDR2: SGHNT and YYREEE (reference sequence). The germline V and J ends were trimmed by 0 bases and 2 bases, with 7 bases remaining between them. This CDR3 is 14 amino acids long.

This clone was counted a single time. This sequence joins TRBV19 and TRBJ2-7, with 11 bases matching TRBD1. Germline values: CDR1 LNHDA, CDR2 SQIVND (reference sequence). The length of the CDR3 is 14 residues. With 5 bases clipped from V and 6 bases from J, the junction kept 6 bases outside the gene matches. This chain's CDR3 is CASSQGGTGGEQYF. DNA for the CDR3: TGTGCCAGTAGTCAAGGGGGGACAGGGGGCGAGCAGTACTTC. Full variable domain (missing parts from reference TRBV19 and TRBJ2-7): DGGITQSPKYLFRKEGQNVTLSCEQNLNHDAMYWYRQDPGQGLRLIYYSQIVNDFQKGDIAEGYSVSREKKESFPLTVTSAQKNPTAFYLCASSQGGTGGEQYFGPGTRLTVT.

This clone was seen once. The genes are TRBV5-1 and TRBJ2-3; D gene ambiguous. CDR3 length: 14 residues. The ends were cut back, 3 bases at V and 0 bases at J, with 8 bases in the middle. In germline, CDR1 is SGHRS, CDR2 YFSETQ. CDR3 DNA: TGCGCCAGCAGCTCCCTCTCCAGCACAGATACGCAGTATTTT. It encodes CASSSLSSTDTQYF.

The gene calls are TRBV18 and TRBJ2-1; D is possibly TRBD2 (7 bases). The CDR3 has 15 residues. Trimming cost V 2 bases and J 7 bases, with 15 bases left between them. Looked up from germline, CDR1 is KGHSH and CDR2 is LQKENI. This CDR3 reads CASSPSGGGRNEQFF. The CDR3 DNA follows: TGTGCCAGCTCACCAAGTGGGGGGGGCCGAAATGAGCAGTTCTTC.

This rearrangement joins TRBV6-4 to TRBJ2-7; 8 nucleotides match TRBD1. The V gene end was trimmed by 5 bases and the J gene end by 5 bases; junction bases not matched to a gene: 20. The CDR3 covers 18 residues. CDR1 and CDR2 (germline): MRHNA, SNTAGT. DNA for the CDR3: TGTGCCAGCAGTTCCCAAACGGTTCGGCGGACAGGGAAGGACGAGCAGTACTTC. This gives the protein CASSSQTVRRTGKDEQYF.